This TCR beta chain comes out of a study of chemoradiotherapy in HPV16-positive cancers. Study-wide results and limits: The functional HPV-specific definition rests on just two HPV16-positive patients. Candidate HPV-specific clones and E7-related TCR motifs grew in tumor during treatment.

Repertoires were sampled repeatedly during chemoradiotherapy. Clones were sequenced by immunoSEQ multiplex PCR, and TCRdb holds only the in-frame ones, with some missing. The sample lists about 29,000 clones; roughly nine tenths were seen once. As regards this clone: Its specificity is not known.

Looked up from germline, CDR1 is SGHNT and CDR2 is YENEEA. The CDR3 is 16 residues long. V lost 0 bases to trimming and J lost 0 bases; unmatched junction nucleotides: 2. Sequenced here: blood, sampled from a patient who underwent chemoradiotherapy. The genes are TRBV11-3 and TRBJ2-1; 7 bases line up with TRBD2. This clonotype was sampled from a human donor with HPV-associated anogenital cancer. DNA of the CDR3: TGTGCCAGCAGCTTAGAGGGCGGGAGCTCCTACAATGAGCAGTTCTTC. Encoded protein: CASSLEGGSSYNEQFF.